The T cell receptor beta chain under discussion was sequenced for a study of blood T cell repertoires in COVID-19. TCRdb's table, derived via immunoSEQ multiplex PCR, lists solely in-frame clones and lacks some. The sample lists roughly 700,000 clones, about 90% seen once, with approximately 0.3% in the top ten. J gave up 4 bases and V 3 bases, and 6 bases lay outside the gene matches. This CDR3 region has 16 residues. CDR1 SGHTA and CDR2 FQGNSA come from the germline V gene. The TCR was taken from a woman aged 18-29 years with acute or convalescent COVID-19. The sequenced sample was peripheral blood. This chain connects TRBV7-2 to TRBJ1-2; 12 bases align to TRBD1. The CDR3 DNA reads as TGTGCCAGCAGCTTTGGGGACAGGGGGCCGGCCTATGGCTACACCTTC. It codes for CASSFGDRGPAYGYTF.